These 6 T cell receptor beta chains came from one sample sequenced in a study of human T cells and chemical hapten exposure. TCRdb ran MiXCR on the RACE reads and lists one entry per CDR3 protein. The sample contains fewer than 100,000 distinct CDR3 sequences, 8.6% of which appear only once. Time point indicated: healthy volunteer bleed at 6 weeks. Unseparated into fractions, whole blood served as the source from which total RNA was extracted. The specimen was whole blood. Every receptor here comes from a female donor in good health. Some clones in this sample may be carry-over from other donors' samples.

The chain links TRBV27 to TRBJ1-1; D gene uncertain. The germline gives CDR1 MNHEY, CDR2 SMNVEV (reference sequence). The V gene lost 2 bases and the J gene lost 0 bases, with 7 bases spanning the gap. This CDR3 contains 14 residues. The CDR3: CASSLGELNTEAFF. DNA of the CDR3: TGTGCCAGCAGTTTAGGGGAATTGAACACTGAAGCTTTCTTT.

This clonotype was counted only a few times. This CDR3 is CASSLSYQYLAEETQYF. The CDR3 DNA reads TGTGCCAGCAGCTTATCCTATCAATATCTAGCGGAAGAGACCCAGTACTTC. This rearrangement joins TRBV7-8 to TRBJ2-5; TRBD2 aligns across 7 bases. This CDR3 is built from 17 residues. Germline V gives CDR1 SGHVS, CDR2 FQNEAQ. V lost 2 bases to trimming and J lost 3 bases; unmatched junction nucleotides: 12.

This rearrangement joins TRBV18 to TRBJ1-4; 7 positions match TRBD1. The CDR3 contains 15 residues. CDR1 and CDR2 from the germline V gene are KGHSH and LQKENI. V lost 3 bases, J lost 8 bases, and 9 bases stayed unmatched. Written as DNA, the CDR3 is TGTGCCAGCTCACCGGGAGCTGCAGGGGGAGAAAAACTGTTTTTT. Encoded protein: CASSPGAAGGEKLFF.

This clonotype was picked up many times. This sequence joins TRBV6-5 and TRBJ1-2; the match to TRBD1 covers 10 bases. The junction had 8 bases not matched to a gene; V was cut back by 6 bases and J by 7 bases. The CDR3 is made up of 14 amino acids. Germline CDR1 and CDR2: MNHEY and SVGAGI. DNA of the CDR3: TGTGCCAGCAGCCCCGGGACAGGGGCGGGTGGCTACACCTTC. Its protein product is CASSPGTGAGGYTF.

In this sample, this clonotype turned up many times. V usage is TRBV7-2 and J usage is TRBJ2-3; D is possibly TRBD2 (5 bases). Germline CDR1 reads SGHTA; CDR2 reads FQGNSA. The V and J ends lost 3 bases and 0 bases respectively, with 10 bases between them. This CDR3 comprises 15 residues. In DNA, the CDR3 is TGTGCCAGCAGCTTCGGACTGCCAAGCACAGATACGCAGTATTTT. The encoded protein is CASSFGLPSTDTQYF.

There are a few counts of this clonotype. The rearrangement joins TRBV6-1 to TRBJ1-1; no reliable D call. Trimming pared 2 bases from V and 0 bases from J, leaving 10 bases between. CDR3 size: 15 residues. Per germline, CDR1 MNHNS and CDR2 SASEGT. DNA of the CDR3: TGTGCCAGCAGTGAATACCCTAATATGAACACTGAAGCTTTCTTT. Translated: CASSEYPNMNTEAFF.